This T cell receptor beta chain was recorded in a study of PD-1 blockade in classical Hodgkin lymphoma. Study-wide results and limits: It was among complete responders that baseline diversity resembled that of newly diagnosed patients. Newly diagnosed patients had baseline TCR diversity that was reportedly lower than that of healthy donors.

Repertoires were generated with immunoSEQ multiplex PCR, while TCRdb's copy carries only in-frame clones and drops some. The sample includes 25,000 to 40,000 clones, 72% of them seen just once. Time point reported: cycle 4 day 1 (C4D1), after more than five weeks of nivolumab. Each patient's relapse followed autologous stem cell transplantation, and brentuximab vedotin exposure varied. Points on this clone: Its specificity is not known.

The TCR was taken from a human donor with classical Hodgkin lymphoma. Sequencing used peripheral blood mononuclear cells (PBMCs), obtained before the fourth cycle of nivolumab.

CDR3 nucleotides: TGTGCCAGCAGTCCAACCGGGACAGGGGGCCGCGAGCAGTACTTC. It is translated as CASSPTGTGGREQYF. This chain joins TRBV7-2 and TRBJ2-7, with 12 bases identical to TRBD1. Germline lookup yields CDR1 SGHTA and CDR2 FQGNSA. The V segment lost 6 bases and the J segment 6 bases; nucleotides outside the gene matches: 9. The CDR3 has 15 amino acids.